Listed below are T cell receptor beta chains from one sample, sequenced in a study of T cell responses to AZD1222 COVID-19 vaccine. TCRdb keeps only in-frame clones here, not all; method: immunoSEQ multiplex PCR. In the table there are about 100,000 clones, 70% to 90% of which are singletons. Sequencing was performed on peripheral blood, taken 28 days after the second AZD1222 dose. The source is an adult who received the AZD1222 COVID-19 vaccine. Both conserved end residues are part of each CDR3. A D gene is named only where the DNA matches it firmly. Size is stated for part of the rows, as once, few or many counts, or as a class when the clone is expanded.

v_call: TRBV5-1
j_call: TRBJ1-4
d_call: TRBD1
clone_size: NA
cdr3_nt: TGCGCCAGCAGCCGAACAGGGGGCACCGATGAAAAACTGTTTTTT
cdr3_aa: CASSRTGGTDEKLFF

v_call: TRBV6-5
j_call: TRBJ2-7
d_call: NA
clone_size: NA
cdr3_nt: TGTGCCAGCAGTTACAGCCCAGGGTCCCCAACCTACGAGCAGTACTTC
cdr3_aa: CASSYSPGSPTYEQYF

v_call: TRBV2
j_call: TRBJ1-2
d_call: NA
clone_size: NA
cdr3_nt: TGTGCCAGCAGCGAATCGGTGGGGTTCAAGAACTATGGCTACACCTTC
cdr3_aa: CASSESVGFKNYGYTF

v_call: TRBV6-2/TRBV6-3
j_call: TRBJ1-2
d_call: TRBD1
clone_size: few
cdr3_nt: TGTGCCAGCAGCCAACCTCCGGGACAGGGCGTCGGTTTTATTGGCTACACCTTC
cdr3_aa: CASSQPPGQGVGFIGYTF

v_call: TRBV4-1
j_call: TRBJ1-2
d_call: TRBD1
clone_size: once
cdr3_nt: TGCGCCAGCAGCCACTCGGACAGGGGGACCTATGGCTACACCTTC
cdr3_aa: CASSHSDRGTYGYTF

v_call: TRBV27
j_call: TRBJ2-7
d_call: NA
clone_size: few
cdr3_nt: TGTGCCAGCAGTTGGACTGGAACCTACGAGCAGTACTTC
cdr3_aa: CASSWTGTYEQYF

v_call: TRBV27
j_call: TRBJ2-5
d_call: NA
clone_size: few
cdr3_nt: TGTGCCAGCAGAAGGACGGCCGGGGGAGAGACCCAGTACTTC
cdr3_aa: CASRRTAGGETQYF

v_call: TRBV12-3/TRBV12-4
j_call: TRBJ1-2
d_call: NA
clone_size: NA
cdr3_nt: TGTGCCAGCACAGGGGATTGGGATCAGGGCTACACCTTC
cdr3_aa: CASTGDWDQGYTF

v_call: TRBV3-1/TRBV3-2
j_call: TRBJ1-3
d_call: NA
clone_size: NA
cdr3_nt: TGTGCCAGCAGCCAAGACATACTCTCTGGAAACACCATATATTTT
cdr3_aa: CASSQDILSGNTIYF

v_call: TRBV2
j_call: TRBJ2-2
d_call: NA
clone_size: NA
cdr3_nt: TGTGCCAGCTCCATCAGCGAGAACACCGGGGAGCTGTTTTTT
cdr3_aa: CASSISENTGELFF

v_call: TRBV4-2
j_call: TRBJ2-7
d_call: TRBD1
clone_size: NA
cdr3_nt: TGTGCCAGCAGCCCGGTGGGGACAGGGTTCGACTACGAGCAGTACTTC
cdr3_aa: CASSPVGTGFDYEQYF

v_call: TRBV7-9
j_call: TRBJ1-4
d_call: NA
clone_size: NA
cdr3_nt: TGTGCCAGCAGTCCTACAGGGTGGAAACTGTTTTTT
cdr3_aa: CASSPTGWKLFF

v_call: TRBV7-2
j_call: TRBJ1-6
d_call: NA
clone_size: NA
cdr3_nt: TGTGCCAGCAGCTTAACCTCAGGGGCTTGGAATTCACCCCTCCACTTT
cdr3_aa: CASSLTSGAWNSPLHF

v_call: TRBV7-9
j_call: TRBJ1-5
d_call: NA
clone_size: NA
cdr3_nt: TGTGCCAGCAGCGCCCAGGGACGCGATCAGCCCCAGCATTTT
cdr3_aa: CASSAQGRDQPQHF

v_call: TRBV6-5
j_call: TRBJ1-1
d_call: NA
clone_size: NA
cdr3_nt: TGTGCCAGCAGTCGGGACCCTGGGCCCACTGAAGCTTTCTTT
cdr3_aa: CASSRDPGPTEAFF

v_call: TRBV7-8
j_call: TRBJ2-1
d_call: TRBD1
clone_size: NA
cdr3_nt: TGTGCCAGCAGCCCCAACAGGGGCCTGGGCTCCTACAATGAGCAGTTCTTC
cdr3_aa: CASSPNRGLGSYNEQFF

v_call: TRBV6-5
j_call: TRBJ2-7
d_call: NA
clone_size: NA
cdr3_nt: TGTGCCAGCAGTATGGCCGATGGCGGGTCCTACGAGCAGTACTTC
cdr3_aa: CASSMADGGSYEQYF

v_call: TRBV14
j_call: TRBJ1-2
d_call: TRBD1
clone_size: NA
cdr3_nt: TGTGCCAGCACCGGTCCCGGGACAGGAGTACATGGCTACACCTTC
cdr3_aa: CASTGPGTGVHGYTF

v_call: TRBV4-2
j_call: TRBJ1-2
d_call: NA
clone_size: NA
cdr3_nt: TGTGCCAGCAGCCAAGAGAGGGTTTCGACTCTAGGGGGGTCTAACTATGGCTACACCTTC
cdr3_aa: CASSQERVSTLGGSNYGYTF

v_call: TRBV11-3
j_call: TRBJ2-7
d_call: TRBD1
clone_size: NA
cdr3_nt: TGTGCCAGCAGCCCGGGGACAGGAGGGGAGCAGTACTTC
cdr3_aa: CASSPGTGGEQYF

v_call: TRBV7-6
j_call: TRBJ2-3
d_call: TRBD1
clone_size: NA
cdr3_nt: TGTGCCAGCAGCGGAGAGGGGACAGCCACAGATACGCAGTATTTT
cdr3_aa: CASSGEGTATDTQYF

v_call: TRBV7-2
j_call: TRBJ2-3
d_call: NA
clone_size: NA
cdr3_nt: TGTGCCAGCAGGTTCAGCACAGATACGCAGTATTTT
cdr3_aa: CASRFSTDTQYF

v_call: TRBV5-1
j_call: TRBJ2-7
d_call: NA
clone_size: NA
cdr3_nt: TGCGCCAGCAGCTTGGGACAGGGGAGGGACGAGCAGTACTTC
cdr3_aa: CASSLGQGRDEQYF

v_call: TRBV5-1
j_call: TRBJ1-5
d_call: TRBD1
clone_size: few
cdr3_nt: TGCGCCAGCAGCTTAAGGGACAGGGCCCGGACGACCCAGCCCCAGCATTTT
cdr3_aa: CASSLRDRARTTQPQHF

v_call: TRBV28
j_call: TRBJ2-7
d_call: NA
clone_size: NA
cdr3_nt: TGTGCCAGCAGTTTTTCTCAGGGTACCTACTACGAGCAGTACTTC
cdr3_aa: CASSFSQGTYYEQYF

v_call: TRBV5-4
j_call: TRBJ1-6
d_call: TRBD1
clone_size: NA
cdr3_nt: TGTGCCAGCAGCGGACAGGCTGATGACATGACCCTCCACTTT
cdr3_aa: CASSGQADDMTLHF

v_call: TRBV19
j_call: TRBJ1-5
d_call: NA
clone_size: NA
cdr3_nt: TGTGCCAGTAGTGCCCGGACAGCGACGAAATTCAATCAGCCCCAGCATTTT
cdr3_aa: CASSARTATKFNQPQHF

v_call: TRBV27
j_call: TRBJ2-7
d_call: TRBD2
clone_size: NA
cdr3_nt: TGTGCCAGCAGTTCTTTAGCGGGCACCCCAGGGTACTTC
cdr3_aa: CASSSLAGTPGYF

v_call: TRBV5-1
j_call: TRBJ2-2
d_call: NA
clone_size: few
cdr3_nt: TGCGCCAGCAGCATCGACGGCACGAACACCGGGGAGCTGTTTTTT
cdr3_aa: CASSIDGTNTGELFF

v_call: TRBV5-1
j_call: TRBJ2-5
d_call: NA
clone_size: NA
cdr3_nt: TGCGCCAGCAGCCTTGAACAAGCTCGGTTGTCGGAGACCCAGTACTTC
cdr3_aa: CASSLEQARLSETQYF

v_call: TRBV27
j_call: TRBJ2-7
d_call: NA
clone_size: few
cdr3_nt: TGTGCCAGCAGTTTAGGGCAGCTCTACGAGCAGTACTTC
cdr3_aa: CASSLGQLYEQYF

v_call: TRBV5-6
j_call: TRBJ1-2
d_call: NA
clone_size: NA
cdr3_nt: TGTGCCAGCAGCTATGCGGGGGGCTTATATGGCTACACCTTC
cdr3_aa: CASSYAGGLYGYTF

v_call: TRBV2
j_call: TRBJ1-5
d_call: TRBD1
clone_size: NA
cdr3_nt: TGTGCCAGCAGCCAGACAGGGGGCAATCAGCCCCAGCATTTT
cdr3_aa: CASSQTGGNQPQHF

v_call: TRBV5-4
j_call: TRBJ1-1
d_call: NA
clone_size: few
cdr3_nt: TGTGCCAGCAGCTTGGAGGGTACTGAAGCTTTCTTT
cdr3_aa: CASSLEGTEAFF

v_call: TRBV7-9
j_call: TRBJ1-5
d_call: TRBD1
clone_size: NA
cdr3_nt: TGTGCCAGCAGCCTCGGACAGGGAGGTCTGCATTTT
cdr3_aa: CASSLGQGGLHF

v_call: TRBV27
j_call: TRBJ2-7
d_call: TRBD1
clone_size: NA
cdr3_nt: TGTGCCAGCTCCGGACAGGGGGCTTACGAGCAGTACTTC
cdr3_aa: CASSGQGAYEQYF

v_call: TRBV18
j_call: TRBJ2-1
d_call: NA
clone_size: NA
cdr3_nt: TGTGCCAGCTCACCAGCGGTGAAGGGCTCCTACAATGAGCAGTTCTTC
cdr3_aa: CASSPAVKGSYNEQFF

v_call: TRBV7-8
j_call: TRBJ2-7
d_call: TRBD1
clone_size: NA
cdr3_nt: TGTGCCAGCAGCCGGGACAGGGGTTCCTACGAGCAGTACTTC
cdr3_aa: CASSRDRGSYEQYF